Detailed here is one T cell receptor beta chain. What it binds is not known. The identical CDR3 is also encoded by other nucleotide sequences in the sample. The sample originates from a study of shared clonotypes between healthy human individuals. V shed 2 bases and J 1 base; nucleotides not matched to a gene: 1. This CDR3 region has 15 residues. Germline CDR1 is SGHRS and CDR2 is YFSETQ. Assay runs were performed at deep level. Measured with immunoSEQ multiplex PCR; TCRdb has only the in-frame clones, and not every one. The table includes 150,000 to 200,000 clones, roughly 70% detected once. Study outcomes and limitations: Relative to clonotypes present in all four donors, those not shared had lower generation probabilities.

Sequencing was performed on memory CD4+ T cells sorted from blood. Subset indicated: CD45RA-negative fraction. The clonotype was recovered from a man aged 30 to 39 in good health. This sequence joins TRBV5-1 and TRBJ2-3, with 10 bases fitting TRBD2. The CDR3 sequence: CASSLGLAGTDTQYF. The CDR3, as DNA: TGCGCCAGCAGCTTAGGACTAGCGGGCACAGATACGCAGTATTTT.